This T cell receptor (beta chain) comes out of a study of T-cell reconstitution after alpha-beta-depleted transplantation in children. For this clonotype: The antigen remains undetermined. Just one base apart from a much larger clone, this may be a read error.

Construction of the TCRbeta library involved unique molecular identifiers. One entry per CDR3 protein, called by TCRdb with MiXCR from the PCR reads. The table has approximately 350,000 distinct CDR3 sequences, around 15% seen once. Findings and caveats of the study: From surviving recipient T cells and thymic progenitors came the high day-60 TCRbeta diversity observed in some patients.

The CDR3 is 15 amino acids. Germline assignment: CDR1 SGHVS and CDR2 FNYEAQ. This specimen was PBMCs, mostly from graft donor cells, taken 360 days after TCRalphabeta/CD19-depleted stem cell transplant. V gene TRBV7-6 combines with J gene TRBJ1-1; no clear D gene. The source is a male patient between 2 and 9 years old who had a stem cell transplant for acute lymphoblastic leukemia, so the T cells may come from the graft donor. The CDR3 coding sequence is TGTGTCAGCAGCCCGAGGACCGGGCAGAACACTGAAGCTTTCTTT. This sequence encodes CVSSPRTGQNTEAFF. The whole variable domain, filled in from reference TRBV7-6 and TRBJ1-1, reads GAGVSQSPRYKVTKRGQDVALRCDPISGHVSLYWYRQALGQGPEFLTYFNYEAQQDKSGLPNDRFSAERPEGSISTLTIQRTEQRDSAMYRCVSSPRTGQNTEAFFGQGTRLTVV.